One sample yielded the 21 T cell receptor beta chains listed below, sequenced in a study of blood T cell repertoires in COVID-19. The repertoire was sequenced with immunoSEQ multiplex PCR; TCRdb's copy has only in-frame clones and lacks some. The sample has 140,000 or so clones, 85% to 90% seen once; the top ten hold less than 4%. Sequenced input: peripheral blood. Source of these receptors: a woman aged 60-70 years with active COVID-19.

The chain combines TRBV19 with TRBJ1-2; D is possibly TRBD1 (6 bases). The CDR3 sequence is 15 residues long. Germline lookup yields CDR1 LNHDA and CDR2 SQIVND (reference sequence). With 9 bases removed from V and 3 bases from J, the gap between germline ends came to 20 bases. CDR3 amino acids: CASQQPTQGDYGYTF. The CDR3 nucleotides read TGTGCCAGCCAGCAGCCCACACAGGGTGACTATGGCTACACCTTC.

This clone was observed a single time. The rearrangement links TRBV5-6 to TRBJ1-4, with D maybe TRBD1 (5 bases). V was shortened by 0 bases and J by 0 bases, with 12 bases between the two germline ends. CDR1 is SGHDT, CDR2 YYEEEE, per germline. The CDR3 contains 17 residues. CDR3 residues: CASSLVRGTTTNEKLFF. CDR3 DNA sequence: TGTGCCAGCAGCTTGGTCCGGGGGACTACAACTAATGAAAAACTGTTTTTT.

The V call is TRBV6-1, the J call TRBJ1-1; TRBD1 is a possible D gene (5 bases). The germline V gene has CDR1 MNHNS and CDR2 SASEGT. V was clipped by 0 bases and J by 1 base, with 6 bases between them. The CDR3 is 14 amino acids. CDR3 residues: CASSEAGGNTEAFF. The CDR3 DNA is TGTGCCAGCAGTGAAGCGGGGGGGAACACTGAAGCTTTCTTT.

The chain couples TRBV6-5 to TRBJ2-2; the D is unclear. V dropped 5 bases and J dropped 7 bases, with 14 bases sitting between them. Looked up from germline, CDR1 is MNHEY and CDR2 is SVGAGI. CDR3 size: 14 residues. In DNA form, the CDR3 reads TGTGCCAGCAGTACCGGAACAGAACTCGGGGAGCTGTTTTTT. Translated: CASSTGTELGELFF.

The rearrangement joins TRBV18 to TRBJ2-2, with D uncertain. The CDR3 is 15 residues long. The germline gives CDR1 KGHSH, CDR2 LQKENI. V was trimmed by 2 bases and J by 7 bases, leaving 14 bases between them. This chain's CDR3 is CASSPVILNGGELFF. The CDR3 region has the DNA TGTGCCAGCTCACCAGTGATTCTAAACGGCGGGGAGCTGTTTTTT. Supplemented by reference TRBV18 and TRBJ2-2, the full variable domain reads NAGVMQNPRHLVRRRGQEARLRCSPMKGHSHVYWYRQLPEEGLKFMVYLQKENIIDESGMPKERFSAEFPKEGPSILRIQQVVRGDSAAYFCASSPVILNGGELFFGEGSRLTVL.

In its sample, this clone was seen once. V gene TRBV7-9 combines with J gene TRBJ2-2, with a weak D call TRBD2 (5 bases). CDR1 SEHNR and CDR2 FQNEAQ come from the germline V gene (reference sequence). The CDR3 is 16 amino acids. Trimming left V 2 bases short and J 1 base short, with 11 bases between. CDR3 bases: TGTGCCAGCAGCTTACGGGGAGTTAGGAACACCGGGGAGCTGTTTTTT. This translates into CASSLRGVRNTGELFF.

The chain joins TRBV6-5 to TRBJ2-7; 11 bases match TRBD2. Germline lookup yields CDR1 MNHEY and CDR2 SVGAGI. The CDR3 length is 15 residues. V shed 4 bases, J shed 4 bases, and the junction held 6 bases outside the gene matches. The CDR3 region is CASSFTSGSLYEQYF. In DNA form, the CDR3 reads TGTGCCAGCAGTTTTACTAGCGGGAGTTTGTACGAGCAGTACTTC.

This clone was counted only a few times. The chain recombines TRBV4-1 with TRBJ2-7; 9 bases match TRBD2. This CDR3 has 16 amino acids. Germline CDR1 MGHRA, CDR2 YSYEKL. V lost 0 bases, J lost 2 bases, and 5 bases stayed unmatched. CDR3 DNA: TGCGCCAGCAGCCAAGAGAGCGGGAGGTCCCCCTACGAGCAGTACTTC. Translated: CASSQESGRSPYEQYF.

CDR3 protein: CASSQEGRAREQYF. CDR3 bases: TGCGCCAGCAGCCAAGAGGGCAGGGCCCGGGAGCAGTACTTC. The V gene is TRBV4-1, the J gene TRBJ2-7; possibly TRBD1 for D (5 bases). The length of the CDR3 is 14 residues. Trimming pared 0 bases from V and 7 bases from J, leaving 13 bases between. CDR1 is MGHRA, CDR2 YSYEKL, per germline.

CDR3 region: CASNFNYRSRLGDTEAFF. The CDR3, as DNA: TGTGCCAGCAACTTTAATTATCGCTCCAGGTTGGGAGACACTGAAGCTTTCTTT. The gene calls are TRBV28 and TRBJ1-1; no definite D call. Between the trimmed V and J ends, which lost 7 bases and 3 bases, there was a span of 27 bases. The CDR3 is 18 amino acids. Germline assignment: CDR1 MDHEN and CDR2 SYDVKM. Drawing the rest from reference TRBV28 and TRBJ1-1, the complete variable domain is DVKVTQSSRYLVKRTGEKVFLECVQDMDHENMFWYRQDPGLGLRLIYFSYDVKMKEKGDIPEGYSVSREKKERFSLILESASTNQTSMYLCASNFNYRSRLGDTEAFFGQGTRLTVV.

J is TRBJ1-3 and V is TRBV3-1 (or the pseudogene TRBV3-2), with unresolved D. Looked up from germline, CDR1 is LGHDT and CDR2 is YNNKEL (reference sequence). The CDR3 is 15 residues long. With 0 bases removed from V and 0 bases from J, the gap between germline ends came to 6 bases. CDR3 sequence reads: CASSQEHFSGNTIYF. In DNA, the CDR3 is TGTGCCAGCAGCCAAGAGCACTTCTCTGGAAACACCATATATTTT.

The chain employs TRBV14 and TRBJ1-4, with TRBD1 identical over 8 bases. V gave up 1 base and J gave up 8 bases; unmatched junction bases: 6. The CDR3 totals 15 residues. From germline, CDR1 is SGHDN and CDR2 FVKESK. The CDR3 is CASSQAQGAGEKLFF. The CDR3 coding sequence is TGTGCCAGCAGCCAAGCCCAGGGGGCTGGAGAAAAACTGTTTTTT.

The chain has TRBV29-1 and TRBJ1-4, with D possibly TRBD1 on 6 matching bases. Trimming cost V 7 bases and J 0 bases, with 9 bases left between them. CDR1 is SQVTM and CDR2 is ANQGSEA in the germline V gene. The CDR3 is 13 amino acids. CDR3 coding DNA: TGCAGCGGGCGACAGGCAACTAATGAAAAACTGTTTTTT. It specifies CSGRQATNEKLFF. Based on the CDR3 plus reference TRBV29-1 and TRBJ1-4, the full variable domain is SAVISQKPSRDICQRGTSLTIQCQVDSQVTMMFWYRQQPGQSLTLIATANQGSEATYESGFVIDKFPISRPNLTFSTLTVSNMSPEDSSIYLCSGRQATNEKLFFGSGTQLSVL.

The rearrangement joins TRBV5-4 to TRBJ1-1, with 9 positions matching TRBD1. Losses at the gene ends were 0 bases for V and 5 bases for J; bases not matched to a gene: 2. This CDR3 has 14 residues. Germline-derived CDR1 and CDR2 are SGHNT and YYREEE (reference sequence). The CDR3 spells CASSLDRGQTEAFF. DNA for the CDR3: TGTGCCAGCAGCTTGGACAGGGGGCAAACTGAAGCTTTCTTT.

The chain recombines TRBV5-4 with TRBJ2-7; 8 positions match TRBD2. V dropped 1 base and J dropped 0; count of bases not matched to a gene: 3. This CDR3 comprises 15 residues. Germline V CDR1 and CDR2: SGHNT, YYREEE (reference sequence). The DNA for the CDR3 is TGTGCCAGCAGCTTGCGACGGGGGGGCTCCTACGAGCAGTACTTC. It specifies CASSLRRGGSYEQYF.

This clone was picked up one time. The chain is built from TRBV28 and TRBJ2-7, with D possibly being TRBD2 (6 bases). V lost 5 bases, J lost 2 bases, and 13 bases lay in between. This CDR3 region has 14 residues. CDR1 and CDR2 (germline): MDHEN, SYDVKM. CDR3: CASSPRDSPYEQYF. The CDR3 coding sequence is TGTGCCAGCAGTCCACGGGACTCCCCCTACGAGCAGTACTTC.

The chain is built from TRBV4-2 and TRBJ1-2; D possibly corresponds to TRBD1 (5 bases). With 0 bases removed from V and 8 bases from J, the gap between germline ends came to 16 bases. Germline CDR1 is LGHNA and CDR2 is YNFKEQ. This CDR3 is 15 amino acids long. CDR3 nucleotides: TGTGCCAGCAGCCAAGATACCCGGGGGAGGCAAGGCTACACCTTC. Translation gives CASSQDTRGRQGYTF.

The V and J genes are TRBV11-1 and TRBJ2-7, with 8 bases lining up with TRBD1. Germline V gene lookup returns CDR1 SGHAT and CDR2 FQDESV (reference sequence). V shed 7 bases and J 12 bases; nucleotides not matched to a gene: 11. The CDR3 contains 12 residues. Written as DNA, the CDR3 is TGTGCCAGCAACGGACAGGGACCGGCGCGGTACTTC. This gives the protein CASNGQGPARYF.

The chain has TRBV4-3 and TRBJ2-1; tentative D call: TRBD2 (5 bases). Germline values: CDR1 LGHNA, CDR2 YSLEER. This CDR3 has 14 amino acids. The germline V and J ends were trimmed by 2 bases and 3 bases, with 8 bases remaining between them. The CDR3 coding sequence is TGCGCCAGCAGCCAAAGCGGATACTACAATGAGCAGTTCTTC. It specifies CASSQSGYYNEQFF.

This clone appeared once. The gene calls are TRBV25-1 and TRBJ1-6, with a possible D match to TRBD1 (6 bases). This CDR3 spans 16 amino acids. Per the germline V gene, CDR1 is MGHDK and CDR2 is SYGVNS. V was pared by 4 bases and J by 7 bases, with 17 bases between. This CDR3 reads CASSAISGEGNSPLHF. In nucleotides, the CDR3 is TGTGCCAGCAGTGCTATTTCAGGGGAGGGGAATTCACCCCTCCACTTT.

In DNA, the CDR3 is TGTGCCAGCAGCTTAAGGAGGGGACTAGAGACCCAGTACTTC. This codes for CASSLRRGLETQYF. The chain uses TRBV5-8 and TRBJ2-5; TRBD2 is a possible D gene (6 bases). This CDR3 has 14 amino acids. Trimming took off 2 bases at V and 4 bases at J, with 12 bases between the two ends. Germline CDR1 SGHTS, CDR2 YDEGEE.